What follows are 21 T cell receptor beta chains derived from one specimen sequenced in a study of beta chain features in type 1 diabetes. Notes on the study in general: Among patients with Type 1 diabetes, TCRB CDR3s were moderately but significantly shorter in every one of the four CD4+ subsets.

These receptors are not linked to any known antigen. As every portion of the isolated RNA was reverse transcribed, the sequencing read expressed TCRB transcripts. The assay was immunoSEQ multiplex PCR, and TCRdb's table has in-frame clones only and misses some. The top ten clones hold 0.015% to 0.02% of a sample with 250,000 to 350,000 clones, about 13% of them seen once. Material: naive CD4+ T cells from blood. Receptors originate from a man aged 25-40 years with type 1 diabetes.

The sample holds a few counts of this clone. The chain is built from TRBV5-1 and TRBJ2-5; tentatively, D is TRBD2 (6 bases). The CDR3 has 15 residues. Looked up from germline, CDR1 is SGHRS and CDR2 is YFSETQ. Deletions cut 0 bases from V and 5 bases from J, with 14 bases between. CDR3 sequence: CASSLDAGRIETQYF. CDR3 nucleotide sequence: TGCGCCAGCAGCTTGGATGCAGGGAGGATTGAGACCCAGTACTTC.

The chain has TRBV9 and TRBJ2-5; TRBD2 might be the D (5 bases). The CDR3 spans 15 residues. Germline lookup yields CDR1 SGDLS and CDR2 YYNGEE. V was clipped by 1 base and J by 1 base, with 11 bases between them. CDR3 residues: CASSVSADIQETQYF. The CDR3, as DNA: TGTGCCAGCAGCGTATCAGCGGATATCCAAGAGACCCAGTACTTC.

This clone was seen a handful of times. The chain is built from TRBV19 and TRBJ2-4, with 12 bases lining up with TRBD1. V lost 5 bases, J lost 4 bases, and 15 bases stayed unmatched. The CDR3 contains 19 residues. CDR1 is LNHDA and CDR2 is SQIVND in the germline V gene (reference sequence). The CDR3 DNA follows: TGTGCCAGTAGTCCTCGGGGACAGGGGGCTCAAGTGGGGAAAAACATTCAGTACTTC. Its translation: CASSPRGQGAQVGKNIQYF.

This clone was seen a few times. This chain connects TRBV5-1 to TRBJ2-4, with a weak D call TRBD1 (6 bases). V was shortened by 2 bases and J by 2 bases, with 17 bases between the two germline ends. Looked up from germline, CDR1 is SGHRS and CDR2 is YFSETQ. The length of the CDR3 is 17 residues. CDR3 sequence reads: CASSFSDRPGSKNIQYF. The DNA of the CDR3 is TGCGCCAGCAGCTTTTCGGACAGACCCGGGTCCAAAAACATTCAGTACTTC.

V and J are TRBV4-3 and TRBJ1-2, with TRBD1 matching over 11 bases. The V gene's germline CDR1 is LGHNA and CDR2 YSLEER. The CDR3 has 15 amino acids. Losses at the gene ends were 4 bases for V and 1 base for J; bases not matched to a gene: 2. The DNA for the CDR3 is TGCGCCAGCAGCCCGGGACAGGGGGATAACTATGGCTACACCTTC. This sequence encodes CASSPGQGDNYGYTF.

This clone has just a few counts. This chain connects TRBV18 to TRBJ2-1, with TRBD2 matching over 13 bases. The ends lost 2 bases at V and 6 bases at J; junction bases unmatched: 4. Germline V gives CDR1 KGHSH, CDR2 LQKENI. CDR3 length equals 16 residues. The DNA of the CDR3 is TGTGCCAGCTCACCAGGACTAGCGGGAGTAGGCAATGAGCAGTTCTTC. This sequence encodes CASSPGLAGVGNEQFF.

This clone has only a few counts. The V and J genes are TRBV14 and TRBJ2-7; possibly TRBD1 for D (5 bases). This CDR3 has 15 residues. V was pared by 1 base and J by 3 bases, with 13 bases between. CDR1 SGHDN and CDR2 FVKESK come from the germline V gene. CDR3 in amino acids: CASSQVDTPDYEQYF. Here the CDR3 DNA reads TGTGCCAGCAGCCAAGTGGACACCCCGGACTACGAGCAGTACTTC.

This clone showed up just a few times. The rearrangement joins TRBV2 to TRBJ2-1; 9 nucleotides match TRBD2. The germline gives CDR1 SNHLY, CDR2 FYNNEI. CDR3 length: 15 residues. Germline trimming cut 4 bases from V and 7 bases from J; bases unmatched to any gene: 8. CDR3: CASSGGAGGGNEQFF. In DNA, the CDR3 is TGTGCCAGCAGTGGGGGAGCGGGAGGTGGTAATGAGCAGTTCTTC. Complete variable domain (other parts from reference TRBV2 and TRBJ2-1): EPEVTQTPSHQVTQMGQEVILRCVPISNHLYFYWYRQILGQKVEFLVSFYNNEISEKSEIFDDQFSVERPDGSNFTLKIRSTKLEDSAMYFCASSGGAGGGNEQFFGPGTRLTVL.

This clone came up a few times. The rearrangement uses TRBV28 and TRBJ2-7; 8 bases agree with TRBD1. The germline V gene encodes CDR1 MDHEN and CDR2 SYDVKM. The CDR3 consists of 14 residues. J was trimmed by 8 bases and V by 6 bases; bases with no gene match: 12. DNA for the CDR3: TGTGCCAGCAGCCCCCAGGACAGGGATTTTCAGCAGTACTTC. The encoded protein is CASSPQDRDFQQYF.

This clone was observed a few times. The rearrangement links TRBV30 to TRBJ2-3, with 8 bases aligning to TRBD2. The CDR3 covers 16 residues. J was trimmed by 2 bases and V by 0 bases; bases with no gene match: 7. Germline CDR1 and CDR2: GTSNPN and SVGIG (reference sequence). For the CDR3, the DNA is TGTGCCTGGAGTGTAGGGCTAGCGGGCCTCACAGATACGCAGTATTTT. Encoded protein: CAWSVGLAGLTDTQYF.

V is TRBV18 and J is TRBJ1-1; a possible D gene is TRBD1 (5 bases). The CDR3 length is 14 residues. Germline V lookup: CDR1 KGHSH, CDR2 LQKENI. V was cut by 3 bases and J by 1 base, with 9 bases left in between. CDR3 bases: TGTGCCAGCTCACCTTCCGGGGGGAACACTGAAGCTTTCTTT. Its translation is CASSPSGGNTEAFF. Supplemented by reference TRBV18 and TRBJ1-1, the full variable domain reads NAGVMQNPRHLVRRRGQEARLRCSPMKGHSHVYWYRQLPEEGLKFMVYLQKENIIDESGMPKERFSAEFPKEGPSILRIQQVVRGDSAAYFCASSPSGGNTEAFFGQGTRLTVV.

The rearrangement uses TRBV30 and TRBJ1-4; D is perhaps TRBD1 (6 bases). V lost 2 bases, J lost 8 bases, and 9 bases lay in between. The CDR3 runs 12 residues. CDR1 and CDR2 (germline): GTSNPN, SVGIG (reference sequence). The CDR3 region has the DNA TGTGCCTGGAGTAGACAGGCCGAAAAACTGTTTTTT. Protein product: CAWSRQAEKLFF.

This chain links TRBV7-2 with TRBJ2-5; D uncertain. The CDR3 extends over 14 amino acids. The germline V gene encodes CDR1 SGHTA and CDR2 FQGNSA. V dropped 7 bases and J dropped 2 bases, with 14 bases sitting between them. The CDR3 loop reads CASTLGGVQETQYF. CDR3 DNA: TGTGCCAGCACCCTCGGCGGAGTACAAGAGACCCAGTACTTC.

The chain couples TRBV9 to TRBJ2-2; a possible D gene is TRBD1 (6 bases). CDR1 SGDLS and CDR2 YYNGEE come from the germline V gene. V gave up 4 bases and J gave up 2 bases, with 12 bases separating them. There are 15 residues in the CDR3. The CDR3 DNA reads TGTGCCAGCAGCACCCGGGACACAAACACCGGGGAGCTGTTTTTT. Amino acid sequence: CASSTRDTNTGELFF. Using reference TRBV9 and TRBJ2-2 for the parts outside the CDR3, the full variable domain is DSGVTQTPKHLITATGQRVTLRCSPRSGDLSVYWYQQSLDQGLQFLIQYYNGEERAKGNILERFSAQQFPDLHSELNLSSLELGDSALYFCASSTRDTNTGELFFGEGSRLTVL.

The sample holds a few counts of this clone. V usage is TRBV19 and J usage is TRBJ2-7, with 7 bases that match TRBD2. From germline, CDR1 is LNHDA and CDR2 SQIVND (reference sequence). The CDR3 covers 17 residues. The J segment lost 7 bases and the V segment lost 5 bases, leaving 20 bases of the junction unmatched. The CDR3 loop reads CASSPPSLGGRVREQYF. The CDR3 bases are TGTGCCAGTAGTCCCCCCTCCTTGGGAGGGCGCGTACGAGAGCAGTACTTC.

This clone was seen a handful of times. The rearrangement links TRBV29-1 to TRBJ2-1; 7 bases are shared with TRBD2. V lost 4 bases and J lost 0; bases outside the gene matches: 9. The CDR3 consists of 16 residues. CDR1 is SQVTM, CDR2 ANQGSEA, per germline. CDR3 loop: CSVGSLRESSYNEQFF. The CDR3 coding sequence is TGCAGCGTTGGTTCCTTGCGGGAGAGCTCCTACAATGAGCAGTTCTTC.

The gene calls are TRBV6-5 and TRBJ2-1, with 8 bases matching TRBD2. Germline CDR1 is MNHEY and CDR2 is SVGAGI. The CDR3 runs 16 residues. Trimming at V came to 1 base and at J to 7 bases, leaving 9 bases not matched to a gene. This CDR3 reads CASSYLGAGALNEQFF. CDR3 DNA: TGTGCCAGCAGTTACTTGGGAGCGGGAGCCTTAAATGAGCAGTTCTTC.

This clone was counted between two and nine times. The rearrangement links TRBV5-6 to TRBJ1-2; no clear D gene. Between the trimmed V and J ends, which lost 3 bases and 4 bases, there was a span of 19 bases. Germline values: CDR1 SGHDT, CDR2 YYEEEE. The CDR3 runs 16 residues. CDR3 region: CASSSWRAATLYGYTF. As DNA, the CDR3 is TGTGCCAGCAGCTCATGGAGGGCAGCAACCCTCTATGGCTACACCTTC.

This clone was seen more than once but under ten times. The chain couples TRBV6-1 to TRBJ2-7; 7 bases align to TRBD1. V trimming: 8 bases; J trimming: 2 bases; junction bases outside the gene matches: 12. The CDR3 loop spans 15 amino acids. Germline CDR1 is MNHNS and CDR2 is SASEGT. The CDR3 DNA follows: TGTGCCAGCTCGGGTTCGACAGGGTGGGCCTACGAGCAGTACTTC. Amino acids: CASSGSTGWAYEQYF.

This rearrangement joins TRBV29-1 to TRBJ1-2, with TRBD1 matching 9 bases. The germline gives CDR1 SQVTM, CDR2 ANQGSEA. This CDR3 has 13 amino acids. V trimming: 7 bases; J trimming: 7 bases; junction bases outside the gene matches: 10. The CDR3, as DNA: TGCAGCGCCCTACAGGGGGCAACGGGTGGCTACACCTTC. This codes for CSALQGATGGYTF.

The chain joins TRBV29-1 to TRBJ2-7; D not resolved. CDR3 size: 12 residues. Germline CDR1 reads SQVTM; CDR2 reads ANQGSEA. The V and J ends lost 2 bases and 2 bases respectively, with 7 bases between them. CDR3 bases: TGCAGCGTTGAACACACCGCCTACGAGCAGTACTTC. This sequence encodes CSVEHTAYEQYF.